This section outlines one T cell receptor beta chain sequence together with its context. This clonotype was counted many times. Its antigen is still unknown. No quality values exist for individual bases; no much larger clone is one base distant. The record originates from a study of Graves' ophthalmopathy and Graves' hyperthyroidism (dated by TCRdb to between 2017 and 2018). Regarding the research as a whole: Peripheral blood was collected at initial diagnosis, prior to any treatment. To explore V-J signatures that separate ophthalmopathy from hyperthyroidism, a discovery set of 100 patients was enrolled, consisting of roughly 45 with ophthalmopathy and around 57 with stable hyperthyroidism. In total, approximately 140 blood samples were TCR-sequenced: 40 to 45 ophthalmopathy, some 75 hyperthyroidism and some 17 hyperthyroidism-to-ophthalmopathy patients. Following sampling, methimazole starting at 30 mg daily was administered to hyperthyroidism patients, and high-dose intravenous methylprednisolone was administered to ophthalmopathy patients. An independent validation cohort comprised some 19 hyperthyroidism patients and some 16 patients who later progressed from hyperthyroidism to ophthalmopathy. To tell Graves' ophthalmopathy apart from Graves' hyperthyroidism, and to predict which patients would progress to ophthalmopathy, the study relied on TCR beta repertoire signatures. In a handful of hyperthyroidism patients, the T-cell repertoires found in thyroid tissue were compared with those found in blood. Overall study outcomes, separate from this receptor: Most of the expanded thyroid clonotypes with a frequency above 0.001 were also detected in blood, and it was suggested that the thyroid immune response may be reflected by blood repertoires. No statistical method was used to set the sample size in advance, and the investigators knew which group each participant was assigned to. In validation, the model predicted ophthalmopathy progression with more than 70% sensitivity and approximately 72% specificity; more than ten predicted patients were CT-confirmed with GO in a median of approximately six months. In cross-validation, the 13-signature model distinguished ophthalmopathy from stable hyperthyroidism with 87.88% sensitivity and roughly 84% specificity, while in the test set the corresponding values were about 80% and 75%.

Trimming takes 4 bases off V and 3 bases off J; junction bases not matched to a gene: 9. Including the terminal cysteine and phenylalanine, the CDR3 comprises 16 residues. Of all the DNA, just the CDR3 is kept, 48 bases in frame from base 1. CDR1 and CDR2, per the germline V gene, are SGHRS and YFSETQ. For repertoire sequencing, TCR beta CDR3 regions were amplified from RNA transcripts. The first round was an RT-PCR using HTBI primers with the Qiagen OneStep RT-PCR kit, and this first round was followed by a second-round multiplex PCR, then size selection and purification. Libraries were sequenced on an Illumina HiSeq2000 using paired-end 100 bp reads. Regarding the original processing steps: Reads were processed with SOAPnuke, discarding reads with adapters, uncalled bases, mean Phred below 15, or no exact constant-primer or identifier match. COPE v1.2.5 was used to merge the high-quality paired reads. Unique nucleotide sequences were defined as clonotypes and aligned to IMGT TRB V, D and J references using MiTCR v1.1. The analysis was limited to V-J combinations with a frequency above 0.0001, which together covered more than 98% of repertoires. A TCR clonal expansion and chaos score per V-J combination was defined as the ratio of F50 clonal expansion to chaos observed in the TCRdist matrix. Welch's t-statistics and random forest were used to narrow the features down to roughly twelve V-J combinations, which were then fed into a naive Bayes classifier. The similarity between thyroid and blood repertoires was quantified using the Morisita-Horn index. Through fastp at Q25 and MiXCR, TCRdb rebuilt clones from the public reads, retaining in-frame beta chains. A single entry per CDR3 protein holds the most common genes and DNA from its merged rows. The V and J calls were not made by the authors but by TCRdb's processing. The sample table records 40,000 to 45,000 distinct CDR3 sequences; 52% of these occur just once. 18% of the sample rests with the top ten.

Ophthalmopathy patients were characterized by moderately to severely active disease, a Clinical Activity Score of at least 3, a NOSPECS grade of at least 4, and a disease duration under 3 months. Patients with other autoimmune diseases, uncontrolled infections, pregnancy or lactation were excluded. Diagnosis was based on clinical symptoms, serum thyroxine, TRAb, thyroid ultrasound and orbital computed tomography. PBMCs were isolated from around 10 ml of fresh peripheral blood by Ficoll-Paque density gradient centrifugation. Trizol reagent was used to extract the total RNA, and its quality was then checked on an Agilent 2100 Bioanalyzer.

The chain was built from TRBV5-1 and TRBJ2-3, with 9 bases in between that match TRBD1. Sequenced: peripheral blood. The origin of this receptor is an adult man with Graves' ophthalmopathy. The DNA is TGCGCCAGCAGCAAACAGGGGGCGCTGGGAACAGATACGCAGTATTTT. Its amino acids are CASSKQGALGTDTQYF.